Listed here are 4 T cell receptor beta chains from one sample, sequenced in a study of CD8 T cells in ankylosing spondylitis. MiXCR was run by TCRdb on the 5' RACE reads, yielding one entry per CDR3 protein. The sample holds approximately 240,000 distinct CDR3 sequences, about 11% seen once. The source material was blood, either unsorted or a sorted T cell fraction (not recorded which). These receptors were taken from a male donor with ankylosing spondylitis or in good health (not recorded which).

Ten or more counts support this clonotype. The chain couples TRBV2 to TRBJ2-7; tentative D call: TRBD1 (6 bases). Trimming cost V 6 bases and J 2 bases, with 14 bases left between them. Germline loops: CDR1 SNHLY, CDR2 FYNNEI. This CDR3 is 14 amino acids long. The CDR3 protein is CASRYAGATYEQYF. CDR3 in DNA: TGTGCCAGCAGATACGCAGGGGCCACCTACGAGCAGTACTTC.

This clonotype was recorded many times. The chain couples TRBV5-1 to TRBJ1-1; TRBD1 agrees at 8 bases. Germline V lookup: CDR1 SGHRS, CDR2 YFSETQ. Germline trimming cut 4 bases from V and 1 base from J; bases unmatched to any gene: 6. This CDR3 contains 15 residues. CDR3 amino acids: CASSTQGAGNTEAFF. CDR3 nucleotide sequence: TGCGCCAGCAGCACCCAGGGGGCAGGGAACACTGAAGCTTTCTTT.

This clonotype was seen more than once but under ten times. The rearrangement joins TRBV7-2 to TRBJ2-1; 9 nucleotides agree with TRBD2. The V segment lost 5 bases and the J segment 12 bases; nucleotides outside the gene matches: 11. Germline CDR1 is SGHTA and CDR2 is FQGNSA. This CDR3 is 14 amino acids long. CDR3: CASSASAGGLVQFF. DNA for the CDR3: TGTGCCAGCAGCGCCTCAGCGGGGGGTTTAGTGCAGTTCTTC.

This CDR3 is CASSDSIIAEAFF. The CDR3 DNA reads TGTGCCAGCAGTGACTCAATCATCGCTGAAGCTTTCTTT. The chain uses TRBV6-4 and TRBJ1-1; D unresolved. In germline, CDR1 is MRHNA, CDR2 SNTAGT. Trimming took 0 bases from V and 6 from J, leaving 8 bases between them. There are 13 residues in the CDR3.